Reported below is one T cell receptor (beta chain). The antigen remains unidentified. These data originate in a study of cytotoxic CD8 clonotypes in ibrutinib-treated CLL. The wider study: Once treatment had gone on for a median of around eleven months, range 6 to 36, response samples were drawn. The study recorded mean values of approximately 260,000 productive templates and approximately 94,000 productive rearrangements per sample. Broader study findings: On treatment, the uncommon public clonotypes contracted or remained stable. Rising at ibrutinib response, clonality subsequently fell back toward baseline at progression.

V lost 0 bases and J 5 bases, leaving 11 bases between the germline ends. Germline CDR1 is MGHRA and CDR2 is YSYEKL. CDR3 size: 14 residues. Sequencing was performed with immunoSEQ multiplex PCR; in TCRdb, only in-frame clones are kept and a portion is missing. The sample lists tens of thousands of clones, 45% to 60% occurring once. This sequence joins TRBV4-1 and TRBJ2-7, with D perhaps matching TRBD1 (5 bases). The sample was PBMCs, taken after 12 months of ibrutinib treatment. The receptor was isolated from a human donor with chronic lymphocytic leukemia. CDR3 DNA: TGCGCCAGCAGCCAAGATGCAGGGAATGACGAGCAGTACTTC. It encodes CASSQDAGNDEQYF.